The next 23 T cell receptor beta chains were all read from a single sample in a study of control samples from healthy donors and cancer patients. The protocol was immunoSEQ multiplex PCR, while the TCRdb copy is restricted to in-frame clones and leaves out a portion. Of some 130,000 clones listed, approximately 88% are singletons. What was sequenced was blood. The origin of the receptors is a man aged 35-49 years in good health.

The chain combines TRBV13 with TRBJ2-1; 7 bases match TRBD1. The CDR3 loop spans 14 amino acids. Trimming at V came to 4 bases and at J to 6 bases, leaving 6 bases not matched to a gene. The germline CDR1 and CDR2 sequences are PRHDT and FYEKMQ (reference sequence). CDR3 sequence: CASSSRTGRNEQFF. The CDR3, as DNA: TGTGCCAGCAGCTCAAGGACAGGCCGCAATGAGCAGTTCTTC.

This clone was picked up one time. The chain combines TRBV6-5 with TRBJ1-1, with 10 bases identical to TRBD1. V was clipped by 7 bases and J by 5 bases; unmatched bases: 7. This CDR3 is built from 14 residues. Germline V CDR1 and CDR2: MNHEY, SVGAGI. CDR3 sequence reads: CASKRTGGGTEAFF. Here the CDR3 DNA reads TGTGCCAGCAAGAGGACAGGGGGTGGTACTGAAGCTTTCTTT.

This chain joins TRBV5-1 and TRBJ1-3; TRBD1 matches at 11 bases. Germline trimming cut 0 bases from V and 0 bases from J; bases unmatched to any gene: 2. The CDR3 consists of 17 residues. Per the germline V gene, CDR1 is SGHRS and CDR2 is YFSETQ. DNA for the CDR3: TGCGCCAGCAGCTTGGGGACAGGGGGCAACTCTGGAAACACCATATATTTT. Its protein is CASSLGTGGNSGNTIYF.

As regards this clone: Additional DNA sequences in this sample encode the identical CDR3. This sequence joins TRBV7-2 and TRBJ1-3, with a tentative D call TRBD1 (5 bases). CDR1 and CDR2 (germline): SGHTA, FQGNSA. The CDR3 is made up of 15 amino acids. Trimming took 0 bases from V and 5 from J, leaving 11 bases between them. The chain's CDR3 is CASSLAGGGRNTIYF. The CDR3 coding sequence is TGTGCCAGCAGCTTAGCGGGGGGAGGACGAAACACCATATATTTT.

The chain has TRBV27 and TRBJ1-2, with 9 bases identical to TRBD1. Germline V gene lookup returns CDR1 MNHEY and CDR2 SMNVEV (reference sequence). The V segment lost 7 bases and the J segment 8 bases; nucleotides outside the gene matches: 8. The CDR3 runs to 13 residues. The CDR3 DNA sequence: TGTGCCAGCACCGCAGGGACAGGGCACGGCTACACCTTC. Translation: CASTAGTGHGYTF.

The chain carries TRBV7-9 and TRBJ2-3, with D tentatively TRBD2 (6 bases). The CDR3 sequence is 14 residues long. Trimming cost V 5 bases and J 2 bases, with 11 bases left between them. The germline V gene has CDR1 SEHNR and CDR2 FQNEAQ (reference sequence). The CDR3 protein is CASSAGRSTDTQYF. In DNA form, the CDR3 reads TGTGCCAGCAGCGCCGGGAGATCCACAGATACGCAGTATTTT.

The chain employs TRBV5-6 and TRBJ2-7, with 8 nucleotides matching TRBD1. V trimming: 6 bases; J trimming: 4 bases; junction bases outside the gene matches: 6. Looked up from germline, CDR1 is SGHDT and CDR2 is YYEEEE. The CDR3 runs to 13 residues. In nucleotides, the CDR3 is TGTGCCAGCACCCGGACAGGGAGGTACGAGCAGTACTTC. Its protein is CASTRTGRYEQYF.

The CDR3 bases are TGTGCCAGCAGTTACTTGGCAAGGGTCAATGAGCAGTTCTTC. Translating it yields CASSYLARVNEQFF. The rearrangement joins TRBV6-2 or TRBV6-3 to TRBJ2-1; D gene ambiguous. Germline V gene data show CDR1 as MNHEY and CDR2 as SVGEGT. The V end was cut by 1 base, the J end by 6 bases, with 10 bases between. The length of the CDR3 is 14 residues.

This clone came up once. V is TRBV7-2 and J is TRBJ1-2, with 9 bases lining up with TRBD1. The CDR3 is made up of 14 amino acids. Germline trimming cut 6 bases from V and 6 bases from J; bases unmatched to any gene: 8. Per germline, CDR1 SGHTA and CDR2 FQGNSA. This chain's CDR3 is CASSRTQGANGYTF. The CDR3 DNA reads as TGTGCCAGCAGTCGTACACAGGGGGCTAATGGCTACACCTTC.

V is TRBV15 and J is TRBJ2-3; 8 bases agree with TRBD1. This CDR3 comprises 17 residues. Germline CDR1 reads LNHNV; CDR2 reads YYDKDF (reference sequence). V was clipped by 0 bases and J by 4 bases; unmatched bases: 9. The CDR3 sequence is CATSREGTGGFADTQYF. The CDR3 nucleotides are TGTGCCACCAGCAGAGAGGGTACAGGGGGGTTTGCAGATACGCAGTATTTT.

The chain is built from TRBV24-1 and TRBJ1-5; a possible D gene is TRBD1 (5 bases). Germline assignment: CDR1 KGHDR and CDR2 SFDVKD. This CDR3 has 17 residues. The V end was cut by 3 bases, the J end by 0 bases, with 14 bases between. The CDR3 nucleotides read TGTGCCACCAGTGATAGGACAACAACTAATAGCAATCAGCCCCAGCATTTT. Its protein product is CATSDRTTTNSNQPQHF.

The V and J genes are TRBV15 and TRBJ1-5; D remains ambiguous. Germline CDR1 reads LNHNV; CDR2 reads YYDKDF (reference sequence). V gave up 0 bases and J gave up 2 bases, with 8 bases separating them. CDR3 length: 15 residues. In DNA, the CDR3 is TGTGCCACCAGCAGAGATACGAAAGGCAATCAGCCCCAGCATTTT. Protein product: CATSRDTKGNQPQHF.

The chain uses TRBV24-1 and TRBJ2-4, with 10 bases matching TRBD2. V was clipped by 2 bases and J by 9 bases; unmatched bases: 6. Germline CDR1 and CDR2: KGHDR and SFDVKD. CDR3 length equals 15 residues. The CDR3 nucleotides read TGTGCCACCAGTGATTCCCAGCGGGGGGGCGTCATTCAGTACTTC. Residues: CATSDSQRGGVIQYF.

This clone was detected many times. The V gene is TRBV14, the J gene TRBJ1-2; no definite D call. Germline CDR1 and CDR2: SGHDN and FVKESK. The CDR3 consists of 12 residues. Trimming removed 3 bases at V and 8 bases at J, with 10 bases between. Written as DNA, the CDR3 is TGTGCCAGCAGCCATTCGCGGAGGGGCTACACCTTC. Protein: CASSHSRRGYTF. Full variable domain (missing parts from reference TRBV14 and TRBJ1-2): EAGVTQFPSHSVIEKGQTVTLRCDPISGHDNLYWYRRVMGKEIKFLLHFVKESKQDESGMPNNRFLAERTGGTYSTLKVQPAELEDSGVYFCASSHSRRGYTFGSGTRLTVV.

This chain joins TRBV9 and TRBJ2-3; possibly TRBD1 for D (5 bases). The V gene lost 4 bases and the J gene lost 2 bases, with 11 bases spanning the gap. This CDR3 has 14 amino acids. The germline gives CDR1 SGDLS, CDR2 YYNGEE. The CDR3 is CASSKGAYTDTQYF. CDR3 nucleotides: TGTGCCAGCAGCAAAGGGGCTTACACAGATACGCAGTATTTT. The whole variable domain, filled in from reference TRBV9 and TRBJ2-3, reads DSGVTQTPKHLITATGQRVTLRCSPRSGDLSVYWYQQSLDQGLQFLIQYYNGEERAKGNILERFSAQQFPDLHSELNLSSLELGDSALYFCASSKGAYTDTQYFGPGTRLTVL.

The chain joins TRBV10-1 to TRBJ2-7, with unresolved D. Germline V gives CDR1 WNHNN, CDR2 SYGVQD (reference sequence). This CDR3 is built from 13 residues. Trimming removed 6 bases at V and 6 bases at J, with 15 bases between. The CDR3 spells CASSPAPSREQYF. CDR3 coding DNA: TGCGCCAGCAGCCCCGCCCCATCTCGCGAGCAGTACTTC.

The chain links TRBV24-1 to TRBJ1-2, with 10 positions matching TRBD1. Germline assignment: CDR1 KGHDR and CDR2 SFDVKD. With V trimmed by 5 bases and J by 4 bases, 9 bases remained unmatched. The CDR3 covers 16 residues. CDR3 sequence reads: CATSAPGTGDAYGYTF. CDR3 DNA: TGTGCCACCAGTGCCCCTGGGACAGGGGATGCCTATGGCTACACCTTC.

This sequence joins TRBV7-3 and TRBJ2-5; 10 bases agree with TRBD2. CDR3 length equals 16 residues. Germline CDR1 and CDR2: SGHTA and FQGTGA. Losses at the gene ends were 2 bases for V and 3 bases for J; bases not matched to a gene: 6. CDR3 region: CASSLGASGGKETQYF. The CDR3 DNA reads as TGTGCCAGCAGCTTAGGGGCTAGCGGGGGAAAAGAGACCCAGTACTTC.

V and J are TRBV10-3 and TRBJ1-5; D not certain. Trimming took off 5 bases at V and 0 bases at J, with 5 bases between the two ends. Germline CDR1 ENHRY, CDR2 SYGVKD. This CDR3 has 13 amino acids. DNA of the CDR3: TGTGCCATCAGTACAGATAGCAATCAGCCCCAGCATTTT. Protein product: CAISTDSNQPQHF.

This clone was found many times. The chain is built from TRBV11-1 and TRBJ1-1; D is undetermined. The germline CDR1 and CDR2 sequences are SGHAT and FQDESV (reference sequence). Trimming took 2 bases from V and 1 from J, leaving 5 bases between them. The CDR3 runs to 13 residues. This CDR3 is CASSLTGNTEAFF. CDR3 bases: TGTGCCAGCAGCTTAACGGGGAACACTGAAGCTTTCTTT.

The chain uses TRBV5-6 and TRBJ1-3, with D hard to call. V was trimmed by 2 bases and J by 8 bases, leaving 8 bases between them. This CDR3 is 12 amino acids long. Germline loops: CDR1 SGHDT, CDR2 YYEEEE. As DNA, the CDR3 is TGTGCCAGCAGCTTTGGGAGGGACACCATATATTTT. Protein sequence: CASSFGRDTIYF.

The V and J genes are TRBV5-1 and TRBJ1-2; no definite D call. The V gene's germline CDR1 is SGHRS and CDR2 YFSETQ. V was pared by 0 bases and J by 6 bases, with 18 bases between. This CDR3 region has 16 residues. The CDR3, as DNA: TGCGCCAGCAGCTTGGTGCAACAGACCCTAAACGATGGCTACACCTTC. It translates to CASSLVQQTLNDGYTF.

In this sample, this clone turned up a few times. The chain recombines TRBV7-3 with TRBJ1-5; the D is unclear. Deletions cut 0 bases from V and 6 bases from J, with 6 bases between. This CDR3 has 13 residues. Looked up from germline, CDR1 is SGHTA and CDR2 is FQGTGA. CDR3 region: CASSLTGGQPQHF. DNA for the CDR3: TGTGCCAGCAGCTTAACCGGAGGTCAGCCCCAGCATTTT. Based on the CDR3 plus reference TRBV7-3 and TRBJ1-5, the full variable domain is GAGVSQTPSNKVTEKGKYVELRCDPISGHTALYWYRQSLGQGPEFLIYFQGTGAADDSGLPNDRFFAVRPEGSVSTLKIQRTERGDSAVYLCASSLTGGQPQHFGDGTRLSIL.